This record covers a single T cell receptor (beta chain). The V gene lost 1 base and the J gene lost 5 bases, with 20 bases spanning the gap. This CDR3 is 17 amino acids long. Germline V gives CDR1 LGHDT, CDR2 YNNKEL (reference sequence). Using immunoSEQ multiplex PCR, the repertoire was profiled, and TCRdb retains in-frame clones only, with some absent. The sample contains 310,000 or so clones, around nine tenths of which appear only once. The data belong to a study of blood T cell repertoires in COVID-19. Sequenced sample: peripheral blood. The sequence was collected from a man between 65 and 80 years old with acute or convalescent COVID-19. The chain carries TRBV3-1 (or the pseudogene TRBV3-2) and TRBJ2-5; possibly TRBD2 for D (5 bases). The CDR3 bases are TGTGCCAGCAGCCAAGGATTACGGGTTGGCGGGTCGGAGACCCAGTACTTC. As protein: CASSQGLRVGGSETQYF.